The 21 T cell receptor beta chains given below trace back to one sample, sequenced in a study of OX40 agonist ivuxolimab in advanced cancers. TCRdb keeps only in-frame clones here, not all; method: immunoSEQ multiplex PCR. The top ten hold roughly 2.3% of the sample, which has roughly 66,000 clones, less than 90% seen once. Sequences were derived from CD4+ or CD8+ T cells sorted from blood, sampled in a trial of the OX40 agonist ivuxolimab. These receptors were obtained from an adult with an advanced solid tumor such as melanoma, head and neck, liver or kidney cancer.

The V and J genes are TRBV7-2 and TRBJ2-5; 9 nucleotides match TRBD2. The CDR3 consists of 16 residues. With V trimmed by 5 bases and J by 4 bases, 11 bases remained unmatched. Germline loops: CDR1 SGHTA, CDR2 FQGNSA. The CDR3 nucleotides are TGTGCCAGCAGCCGTGAGGCGGGAGGGCTTCGAGAGACCCAGTACTTC. Its protein product is CASSREAGGLRETQYF.

This clone was observed a single time. V gene TRBV18 combines with J gene TRBJ2-3, with D possibly TRBD2 on 6 matching bases. V was trimmed by 3 bases and J by 0 bases, leaving 13 bases between them. The germline V gene has CDR1 KGHSH and CDR2 LQKENI. The CDR3 runs 16 residues. CDR3 region: CASSPFGRGSTDTQYF. The CDR3 DNA sequence: TGTGCCAGCTCACCTTTCGGGCGGGGAAGCACAGATACGCAGTATTTT.

The chain employs TRBV7-2 and TRBJ2-3; D perhaps matches TRBD2 (6 bases). The CDR3 spans 13 residues. V was cut by 8 bases and J by 1 base, with 10 bases left in between. Germline CDR1 is SGHTA and CDR2 is FQGNSA. The CDR3 DNA reads TGTGCCAGCCAGGAGCGGGGCACAGATACGCAGTATTTT. Translating it yields CASQERGTDTQYF.

V is TRBV11-2 and J is TRBJ2-2; 7 bases align to TRBD1. The CDR3 runs 15 residues. V lost 5 bases to trimming and J lost 0 bases; unmatched junction nucleotides: 3. Germline V lookup: CDR1 SGHAT, CDR2 FQNNGV. CDR3 region: CASSHTGANTGELFF. In nucleotides, the CDR3 is TGTGCCAGCAGCCATACAGGGGCGAACACCGGGGAGCTGTTTTTT.

Comment on this clone: Here the CDR3 omits its conserved ending phenylalanine or tryptophan, so a read error is the likely source. The chain joins TRBV5-4 to TRBJ1-2; no definite D call. Germline CDR1 reads SGHNT; CDR2 reads YYREEE (reference sequence). This CDR3 has 15 residues. V was clipped by 0 bases and J by 5 bases, with 14 bases between them. The CDR3 here is CASSLVADLPYGYTL. CDR3 in DNA: TGTGCCAGCAGCTTGGTGGCGGACTTACCGTATGGCTACACCCTC.

The sample holds a few counts of this clone. This sequence joins TRBV29-1 and TRBJ1-2; D is unclear. The V end lost 3 bases, the J end lost 8 bases, and 4 bases lay between the germline ends. The length of the CDR3 is 9 residues. Germline-derived CDR1 and CDR2 are SQVTM and ANQGSEA. This CDR3 reads CSVDAGYTF. The DNA for the CDR3 is TGCAGCGTTGACGCAGGCTACACCTTC.

This chain uses TRBV7-3 with TRBJ1-1, with unresolved D. V lost 2 bases, J lost 1 base, and 8 bases lay in between. Germline V gene sequence: CDR1 SGHTA, CDR2 FQGTGA. The CDR3 loop spans 14 amino acids. CDR3 protein: CASSLSGQNTEAFF. In DNA form, the CDR3 reads TGTGCCAGCAGCTTATCCGGGCAGAACACTGAAGCTTTCTTT.

This sequence joins TRBV19 and TRBJ1-1, with D maybe TRBD1 (5 bases). The CDR3 runs 14 residues. The V end was cut by 5 bases, the J end by 1 base, with 11 bases between. Germline-derived CDR1 and CDR2 are LNHDA and SQIVND (reference sequence). CDR3 coding DNA: TGTGCCAGTAGTGGGGGACGGGGGAACACTGAAGCTTTCTTT. This sequence encodes CASSGGRGNTEAFF.

V and J are TRBV29-1 and TRBJ2-1, with D uncertain. This CDR3 comprises 12 residues. V dropped 7 bases and J dropped 7 bases, with 14 bases sitting between them. CDR1 is SQVTM, CDR2 ANQGSEA, per germline. The DNA for the CDR3 is TGCAGCGCCAATGACGGCACAAATGAGCAGTTCTTC. This translates into CSANDGTNEQFF.

V and J are TRBV5-1 and TRBJ2-3; TRBD2 matches at 7 bases. Trimming at V came to 1 base and at J to 4 bases, leaving 6 bases not matched to a gene. The germline gives CDR1 SGHRS, CDR2 YFSETQ. This CDR3 contains 15 residues. CDR3 loop: CASSLRGRVADTQYF. In nucleotides, the CDR3 is TGCGCCAGCAGCTTGCGCGGGAGAGTCGCAGATACGCAGTATTTT.

The chain combines TRBV11-3 with TRBJ1-1, with TRBD1 matching 8 bases. Trimming removed 5 bases from V and 3 bases from J; junction bases left unmatched: 11. The germline gives CDR1 SGHNT, CDR2 YENEEA. There are 16 residues in the CDR3. CDR3 coding DNA: TGTGCCAGCAGCGCACGACAGGGGTTACGGGACACTGAAGCTTTCTTT. Its protein product is CASSARQGLRDTEAFF.

This rearrangement joins TRBV27 to TRBJ2-7; D is uncertain. V was cut by 5 bases and J by 2 bases, with 10 bases left in between. This CDR3 spans 13 amino acids. Germline values: CDR1 MNHEY, CDR2 SMNVEV (reference sequence). CDR3 DNA sequence: TGTGCCAGCAGTCTCGAACCCCCCTACGAGCAGTACTTC. Protein: CASSLEPPYEQYF.

The chain employs TRBV15 and TRBJ1-4; 8 bases match TRBD1. The CDR3 extends over 14 amino acids. Germline CDR1 and CDR2: LNHNV and YYDKDF (reference sequence). J gave up 6 bases and V 3 bases, and 3 bases lay outside the gene matches. The CDR3 nucleotides read TGTGCCACCAGCAGGGGGACAGGCTATGAAAAACTGTTTTTT. As protein: CATSRGTGYEKLFF.

V gene TRBV6-5 combines with J gene TRBJ2-5, with a possible D match to TRBD2 (7 bases). The length of the CDR3 is 13 residues. In germline, CDR1 is MNHEY, CDR2 SVGAGI. V dropped 2 bases and J dropped 7 bases, with 11 bases sitting between them. This CDR3 reads CASSYRGGGTQYF. Here the CDR3 DNA reads TGTGCCAGCAGTTACCGCGGGGGCGGGACCCAGTACTTC.

The V call is TRBV18, the J call TRBJ2-2; D assignment may be TRBD1 or TRBD2 (5 bases each). V was cut by 3 bases and J by 1 base, with 15 bases left in between. This CDR3 spans 17 amino acids. Germline V gene sequence: CDR1 KGHSH, CDR2 LQKENI. The CDR3 bases are TGTGCCAGCTCACCTCGTCCGGGACGGCTGAACACCGGGGAGCTGTTTTTT. Protein product: CASSPRPGRLNTGELFF.

The chain is built from TRBV2 and TRBJ1-5; 7 bases align to TRBD1. The J segment lost 2 bases and the V segment lost 1 base, leaving 2 bases of the junction unmatched. The CDR3 has 15 residues. Looked up from germline, CDR1 is SNHLY and CDR2 is FYNNEI. CDR3 region: CASSEGTGRNQPQHF. CDR3 nucleotide sequence: TGTGCCAGCAGTGAAGGGACAGGTCGCAATCAGCCCCAGCATTTT.

This chain joins TRBV7-2 and TRBJ2-1; D may be TRBD2 (6 bases). Germline lookup yields CDR1 SGHTA and CDR2 FQGNSA. The CDR3 sequence is 15 residues long. V gave up 2 bases and J gave up 5 bases, with 13 bases separating them. The CDR3 is CASSLLGGLNNEQFF. Written as DNA, the CDR3 is TGTGCCAGCAGCTTACTTGGGGGACTTAACAATGAGCAGTTCTTC.

The chain combines TRBV11-2 with TRBJ2-2; D is undetermined. The V and J ends lost 2 bases and 6 bases respectively, with 4 bases between them. CDR1 and CDR2 from the germline V gene are SGHAT and FQNNGV. This CDR3 has 12 amino acids. CDR3 residues: CASSLLPGELFF. The CDR3 nucleotides read TGTGCCAGCAGCTTACTCCCCGGGGAGCTGTTTTTT.

This clone was counted only a few times. V usage is TRBV5-4 and J usage is TRBJ1-1; D ambiguous. Germline V gene data show CDR1 as SGHNT and CDR2 as YYREEE (reference sequence). The CDR3 runs to 12 residues. Trimming shortened V by 4 bases and J by 2 bases, and 6 bases separated the two germline ends. CDR3 protein: CASSLRNTEAFF. The CDR3 nucleotides are TGTGCCAGCAGCCTCCGAAACACTGAAGCTTTCTTT.

This rearrangement joins TRBV19 to TRBJ2-2; 9 positions match TRBD2. The germline gives CDR1 LNHDA, CDR2 SQIVND (reference sequence). Trimming cost V 6 bases and J 6 bases; bases outside gene matches: 8. The CDR3 runs 15 residues. The CDR3 spells CASRTPAGGAGELFF. The CDR3 DNA is TGTGCCAGTAGAACCCCAGCGGGAGGTGCCGGGGAGCTGTTTTTT.

A single count supports this clone. The CDR3 reads CASRETTGPTDTQYF. In DNA, the CDR3 is TGTGCCAGCAGGGAGACGACTGGACCCACAGATACGCAGTATTTT. The chain combines TRBV6-1 with TRBJ2-3; D unclear. Germline CDR1 is MNHNS and CDR2 is SASEGT. V was trimmed by 6 bases and J by 2 bases, leaving 15 bases between them. The length of the CDR3 is 15 residues.